This record looks at one T cell receptor (beta chain) sequence and its context. The CDR3 consists of 15 residues. The germline V gene has CDR1 SGHTA and CDR2 FQGTGA. Trimming shortened V by 5 bases and J by 5 bases, and 18 bases separated the two germline ends. In the authors' methods: Reference gene primer amplification gave estimated nucleated cell counts. Assay used: immunoSEQ multiplex PCR; TCRdb lists only in-frame clones, some missing. From that table come the V and J calls and clone size; the DNA was used to work out D and trimming. The table includes around 260,000 clones, around 87% detected once. This entry is derived from a study of blood T cell repertoires in COVID-19. On the study more broadly: There were acute and convalescent COVID-19 samples, and they came from the United States, Italy and Spain. PBMCs, B-cell-depleted T cells, or T cells were the source of the cDNA or gDNA that made up the material.

The sequencing sample was made of peripheral blood. This chain joins TRBV7-3 and TRBJ2-5; D might be TRBD2 (5 bases). This TCR came from a woman between 50 and 59 years old with acute or convalescent COVID-19. CDR3: CASSITKGGRETQYF. Here the CDR3 DNA reads TGTGCCAGCAGCATTACCAAGGGCGGGCGGGAGACCCAGTACTTC.